This T cell receptor (beta chain) was retrieved from a study of T cells in Graves' hyperthyroidism and ophthalmopathy. Study-wide points: Ophthalmopathy was separated from stable hyperthyroidism by a 13 V-J model.

It was RNA transcripts that yielded the amplified TCR beta CDR3 regions. The TCR CDR3 first-round RT-PCR relied on the HTBI primer set. TCRdb recomputed calls from the multiplex PCR reads with MiXCR, one row per CDR3 protein. The data hold under 750,000 distinct CDR3 sequences, with around 20% observed a single time. To note about this clonotype: No antigen is known for it.

This TCR was sampled from a woman aged 45 to 65 with Graves' hyperthyroidism that later progressed to Graves' ophthalmopathy. The specimen was blood.

The CDR3: CASSLVWLAGTSNTGELFF. DNA of the CDR3: TGTGCCAGCAGCTTAGTCTGGCTAGCGGGGACTTCGAACACCGGGGAGCTGTTTTTT. This chain joins TRBV7-9 and TRBJ2-2, with TRBD2 identical over 9 bases. The CDR3 extends over 19 amino acids. Trimming cost V 1 base and J 0 bases; bases outside gene matches: 9. Germline values: CDR1 SEHNR, CDR2 FQNEAQ (reference sequence). Variable domain in full (rest from reference TRBV7-9 and TRBJ2-2): DTGVSQNPRHKITKRGQNVTFRCDPISEHNRLYWYRQTLGQGPEFLTYFQNEAQLEKSRLLSDRFSAERPKGSFSTLEIQRTEQGDSAMYLCASSLVWLAGTSNTGELFFGEGSRLTVL.